This is a list of T cell receptor beta chains from one sample in a study of preoperative IRX-2 immunotherapy in early breast cancer. Repertoires were generated with immunoSEQ multiplex PCR, while TCRdb's copy carries only in-frame clones and drops some. The table records about 98,000 clones, roughly 85% of them present only once. Sequenced material: tumor tissue, taken after IRX-2 immunotherapy. The receptor set was obtained from a human donor with breast cancer. Both conserved end residues are part of each CDR3. The D gene is left open where the match is weak. Clone sizes are given selectively: once, few, many, or a class where the clone is expanded.

v_call: TRBV5-1
clone_size: -
d_call: -
j_call: TRBJ1-3
cdr3_aa: CASSYEAISSSGNTIYF
cdr3_nt: TGCGCCAGCAGCTACGAGGCGATTTCCTCCTCTGGAAACACCATATATTTT

v_call: TRBV6-8
clone_size: -
d_call: TRBD1
j_call: TRBJ1-2
cdr3_aa: CASSPRTGGDGYTF
cdr3_nt: TGTGCCAGCAGTCCGCGGACAGGGGGGGATGGCTACACCTTC

v_call: TRBV14
clone_size: -
d_call: -
j_call: TRBJ1-1
cdr3_aa: CASSEGGYETEAFF
cdr3_nt: TGTGCCAGCAGCGAGGGGGGGTATGAGACTGAAGCTTTCTTT

v_call: TRBV15
clone_size: -
d_call: -
j_call: TRBJ1-3
cdr3_aa: CATSRDSFPAYGNTIYF
cdr3_nt: TGTGCCACCAGCAGGGATTCATTTCCAGCCTATGGAAACACCATATATTTT

v_call: TRBV18
clone_size: -
d_call: -
j_call: TRBJ2-1
cdr3_aa: CASSPGQGEEFF
cdr3_nt: TGTGCCAGCTCACCTGGTCAGGGCGAGGAGTTCTTC

v_call: TRBV12-5
clone_size: -
d_call: TRBD1
j_call: TRBJ2-1
cdr3_aa: CASGATGEVSLYNEQFF
cdr3_nt: TGTGCTAGTGGTGCCACAGGGGAAGTGTCCCTATACAATGAGCAGTTCTTC

v_call: TRBV6-8
clone_size: -
d_call: -
j_call: TRBJ1-5
cdr3_aa: CASSGHNQPQHF
cdr3_nt: TGTGCCAGCAGTGGCCACAATCAGCCCCAGCATTTT

v_call: TRBV5-1
clone_size: -
d_call: -
j_call: TRBJ1-1
cdr3_aa: CASNPTSRDTEAFF
cdr3_nt: TGCGCCAGCAACCCAACGTCCAGGGACACTGAAGCTTTCTTT

v_call: TRBV5-1
clone_size: once
d_call: -
j_call: TRBJ1-2
cdr3_aa: CASSLAVGDAKGYTF
cdr3_nt: TGCGCCAGCAGCTTGGCAGTCGGGGATGCGAAGGGCTACACCTTC

v_call: TRBV12-5
clone_size: few
d_call: TRBD1
j_call: TRBJ2-7
cdr3_aa: CASGPETMTGAYEQYF
cdr3_nt: TGTGCTAGTGGCCCCGAAACTATGACAGGGGCCTACGAGCAGTACTTC

v_call: TRBV19
clone_size: -
d_call: -
j_call: TRBJ1-1
cdr3_aa: CASSMRLTEAFF
cdr3_nt: TGTGCCAGTAGTATGCGGCTCACTGAAGCTTTCTTT

v_call: TRBV19
clone_size: -
d_call: -
j_call: TRBJ2-2
cdr3_aa: CASSGRQLNTGELFF
cdr3_nt: TGTGCCAGTAGTGGTCGACAGCTTAACACCGGGGAGCTGTTTTTT

v_call: TRBV15
clone_size: -
d_call: -
j_call: TRBJ1-3
cdr3_aa: CATSQGTLSPGNTIYF
cdr3_nt: TGTGCCACCAGCCAAGGGACCCTTAGCCCCGGAAACACCATATATTTT

v_call: TRBV18
clone_size: once
d_call: -
j_call: TRBJ2-1
cdr3_aa: CASSPSANEQFF
cdr3_nt: TGTGCCAGCTCACCAAGCGCAAATGAGCAGTTCTTC

v_call: TRBV6-4
clone_size: -
d_call: -
j_call: TRBJ2-3
cdr3_aa: CTSSDQATDTQYF
cdr3_nt: TGTACCAGCAGTGACCAGGCTACAGATACGCAGTATTTT

v_call: TRBV6-8
clone_size: -
d_call: -
j_call: TRBJ1-2
cdr3_aa: CASSHWRDGLPNYGYTF
cdr3_nt: TGTGCCAGCAGTCACTGGAGGGACGGACTGCCTAACTATGGCTACACCTTC

v_call: TRBV29-1
clone_size: -
d_call: -
j_call: TRBJ1-1
cdr3_aa: CSVANDRGAAEAFF
cdr3_nt: TGCAGCGTTGCCAATGATCGTGGGGCGGCTGAAGCTTTCTTT

v_call: TRBV6-1
clone_size: medium-sized
d_call: -
j_call: TRBJ1-2
cdr3_aa: CASSEVGFINYGYTF
cdr3_nt: TGTGCCAGCAGTGAAGTCGGGTTTATTAACTATGGCTACACCTTC

v_call: TRBV11-3
clone_size: -
d_call: -
j_call: TRBJ2-7
cdr3_aa: CASSPRTSSISYEQYF
cdr3_nt: TGTGCCAGCAGCCCACGAACCAGCTCCATCTCCTACGAGCAGTACTTC

v_call: TRBV28
clone_size: once
d_call: -
j_call: TRBJ1-3
cdr3_aa: CASRSFSLGFTGNTIYF
cdr3_nt: TGTGCCAGCAGAAGCTTTTCCCTTGGATTTACTGGAAACACCATATATTTT

v_call: TRBV11-3
clone_size: -
d_call: TRBD1
j_call: TRBJ1-6
cdr3_aa: CASSLETGKVPLHF
cdr3_nt: TGTGCCAGCAGCTTGGAGACAGGGAAAGTACCCCTCCACTTT

v_call: TRBV30
clone_size: -
d_call: -
j_call: TRBJ1-1
cdr3_aa: CAWRETENTEAFF
cdr3_nt: TGTGCCTGGAGGGAGACAGAAAACACTGAAGCTTTCTTT

v_call: TRBV28
clone_size: -
d_call: -
j_call: TRBJ2-7
cdr3_aa: CASKIGTADGEQYF
cdr3_nt: TGTGCCTCAAAAATCGGGACCGCCGATGGTGAGCAGTACTTC

v_call: TRBV11-3
clone_size: -
d_call: TRBD1
j_call: TRBJ1-2
cdr3_aa: CASSPPGQAIYGYTF
cdr3_nt: TGTGCCAGCAGCCCACCGGGACAGGCGATTTATGGCTACACCTTC

v_call: TRBV19
clone_size: -
d_call: -
j_call: TRBJ1-5
cdr3_aa: CASSVQGSQPQHF
cdr3_nt: TGTGCCAGTAGCGTTCAGGGGAGTCAGCCCCAGCATTTT

v_call: TRBV6-8
clone_size: few
d_call: -
j_call: TRBJ1-1
cdr3_aa: CAISNTGENTEAFF
cdr3_nt: TGTGCCATCAGTAATACGGGGGAGAACACTGAAGCTTTCTTT

v_call: TRBV7-6
clone_size: -
d_call: TRBD2
j_call: TRBJ2-5
cdr3_aa: CASSQVGGEETQYF
cdr3_nt: TGTGCCAGCAGCCAAGTCGGGGGGGAAGAGACCCAGTACTTC

v_call: TRBV28
clone_size: -
d_call: TRBD1
j_call: TRBJ1-4
cdr3_aa: CASSRGQGAIINNEKLFF
cdr3_nt: TGTGCCAGCAGCAGGGGACAGGGGGCGATTATCAATAATGAAAAACTGTTTTTT

v_call: TRBV5-1
clone_size: -
d_call: TRBD1
j_call: TRBJ2-3
cdr3_aa: CASSWGTGTDTQYF
cdr3_nt: TGCGCCAGCAGCTGGGGGACAGGCACAGATACGCAGTATTTT

v_call: TRBV10-3
clone_size: -
d_call: -
j_call: TRBJ1-5
cdr3_aa: CAISESQADQPQHF
cdr3_nt: TGTGCCATCAGTGAGTCACAGGCGGATCAGCCCCAGCATTTT

v_call: TRBV7-8
clone_size: -
d_call: -
j_call: TRBJ1-5
cdr3_aa: CASSPPGNQPQHF
cdr3_nt: TGTGCCAGCAGCCCTCCAGGGAATCAGCCCCAGCATTTT

v_call: TRBV5-1
clone_size: -
d_call: TRBD1
j_call: TRBJ2-5
cdr3_aa: CASSMGQVQETQYF
cdr3_nt: TGCGCCAGCAGCATGGGACAGGTGCAAGAGACCCAGTACTTC

v_call: TRBV10-2
clone_size: -
d_call: -
j_call: TRBJ1-2
cdr3_aa: CASSDRSGGFYGYTF
cdr3_nt: TGCGCCAGCAGTGATAGATCGGGGGGGTTCTATGGCTACACCTTC

v_call: TRBV6-8
clone_size: -
d_call: -
j_call: TRBJ1-5
cdr3_aa: CASSPLGGWNQPQHF
cdr3_nt: TGTGCCAGCAGCCCCTTGGGAGGGTGGAATCAGCCCCAGCATTTT

v_call: TRBV18
clone_size: -
d_call: TRBD1
j_call: TRBJ1-1
cdr3_aa: CASSIQTGADTEAFF
cdr3_nt: TGTGCCAGCTCAATACAGACAGGGGCTGACACTGAAGCTTTCTTT

v_call: TRBV29-1
clone_size: -
d_call: -
j_call: TRBJ1-3
cdr3_aa: CSVVQGSGNTIYF
cdr3_nt: TGCAGCGTTGTCCAGGGGTCTGGAAACACCATATATTTT

v_call: TRBV19
clone_size: -
d_call: -
j_call: TRBJ1-1
cdr3_aa: CASSILPGTEAFF
cdr3_nt: TGTGCCAGTAGTATTCTCCCCGGGACTGAAGCTTTCTTT

v_call: TRBV28
clone_size: -
d_call: TRBD1
j_call: TRBJ2-1
cdr3_aa: CASSLITGEHNEQFF
cdr3_nt: TGTGCCAGCAGTTTAATAACAGGGGAACACAATGAGCAGTTCTTC

v_call: TRBV19
clone_size: -
d_call: -
j_call: TRBJ1-3
cdr3_aa: CASSISRGSGNTIYF
cdr3_nt: TGTGCCAGTAGTATTTCTCGGGGCTCTGGAAACACCATATATTTT

v_call: TRBV28
clone_size: -
d_call: -
j_call: TRBJ2-7
cdr3_aa: CASSSTGLGNYEQYF
cdr3_nt: TGTGCCAGCAGTTCGACAGGTTTGGGGAACTACGAGCAGTACTTC

v_call: TRBV7-4
clone_size: -
d_call: -
j_call: TRBJ1-3
cdr3_aa: CASSPGTVQDGNTIYF
cdr3_nt: TGTGCCAGCAGCCCCGGAACTGTACAAGATGGAAACACCATATATTTT

v_call: TRBV28
clone_size: -
d_call: -
j_call: TRBJ1-5
cdr3_aa: CASSSLGHSNQPQHF
cdr3_nt: TGTGCCAGCAGTTCTTTGGGGCATAGCAATCAGCCCCAACATTTT

v_call: TRBV5-1
clone_size: -
d_call: -
j_call: TRBJ2-2
cdr3_aa: CASSFERANTGELFF
cdr3_nt: TGCGCCAGCAGCTTTGAGCGGGCTAACACCGGGGAGCTGTTTTTT

v_call: TRBV18
clone_size: -
d_call: TRBD2
j_call: TRBJ2-3
cdr3_aa: CASSRSGGGTDTQYF
cdr3_nt: TGTGCCAGCTCACGGAGCGGGGGGGGCACAGATACGCAGTATTTT

v_call: TRBV28
clone_size: -
d_call: -
j_call: TRBJ1-5
cdr3_aa: CASSFPGLGRGPQHF
cdr3_nt: TGTGCCAGCAGCTTTCCGGGACTGGGGCGAGGGCCCCAGCATTTT

v_call: TRBV28
clone_size: -
d_call: -
j_call: TRBJ1-3
cdr3_aa: CASSFSASLSGNTIYF
cdr3_nt: TGTGCCAGCAGTTTCTCGGCGAGCCTCTCTGGAAACACCATATATTTT

v_call: TRBV5-1
clone_size: once
d_call: TRBD2
j_call: TRBJ2-1
cdr3_aa: CASSLTSGSYNEQFF
cdr3_nt: TGCGCCAGCAGCTTGACTAGCGGGAGTTACAATGAGCAGTTCTTC

v_call: TRBV6-8
clone_size: few
d_call: TRBD1
j_call: TRBJ1-3
cdr3_aa: CAISGQGYSGNTIYF
cdr3_nt: TGTGCCATCAGTGGACAGGGCTACTCTGGAAACACCATATATTTT

v_call: TRBV19
clone_size: -
d_call: TRBD1
j_call: TRBJ2-1
cdr3_aa: CASSPPTGKGEQFF
cdr3_nt: TGTGCCAGTAGTCCTCCGACAGGGAAGGGAGAGCAGTTCTTC

v_call: TRBV7-1
clone_size: -
d_call: -
j_call: TRBJ2-2
cdr3_aa: CASSLTRRNTGELFF
cdr3_nt: TGTGCCAGCAGCTTGACAAGGCGGAACACCGGGGAGCTGTTTTTT

v_call: TRBV5-1
clone_size: -
d_call: TRBD2
j_call: TRBJ2-5
cdr3_aa: CASSSPSGTKETQYF
cdr3_nt: TGCGCCAGCAGCTCCCCTAGCGGTACTAAAGAGACCCAGTACTTC

v_call: TRBV29-1
clone_size: -
d_call: -
j_call: TRBJ1-1
cdr3_aa: CSVVVSNTEAFF
cdr3_nt: TGCAGCGTTGTAGTATCGAACACTGAAGCTTTCTTT

v_call: TRBV18
clone_size: -
d_call: -
j_call: TRBJ2-7
cdr3_aa: CASSGGPASSYEQYF
cdr3_nt: TGTGCCAGCTCGGGAGGACCAGCGAGCTCCTACGAGCAGTACTTC

v_call: TRBV28
clone_size: -
d_call: TRBD2
j_call: TRBJ2-5
cdr3_aa: CASSSFGGRLYGGKETQYF
cdr3_nt: TGTGCCAGCAGTTCGTTCGGCGGGAGGTTGTATGGGGGAAAAGAGACCCAGTACTTC

v_call: TRBV9
clone_size: few
d_call: TRBD1
j_call: TRBJ2-4
cdr3_aa: CASNAETGGAKNIQYF
cdr3_nt: TGTGCCAGCAACGCCGAGACAGGGGGAGCCAAAAACATTCAGTACTTC